This TCR beta chain was sequenced during a study of spatial heterogeneity in lung cancer. Overall study: Alpha-chain sequences were detected in numbers that were consistently lower than beta-chain sequences.

V lost 4 bases and J 0 bases, leaving 10 bases between the germline ends. Germline V gene lookup returns CDR1 MNHEY and CDR2 SVGAGI. The CDR3 runs to 15 residues. As to time point: sample taken at primary tumor resection. Whole RNA obtained from tumor, nontumor lung or frozen PBMC underwent sequencing without sorting. MiXCR, run by TCRdb on the 5' RACE reads, gives a single entry per CDR3 protein. The table records around 66,000 distinct CDR3 sequences, under 7.5% of them present only once. The starting material was PBMCs, obtained at surgery. The V gene is TRBV6-5, the J gene TRBJ2-1, with D perhaps TRBD1 (5 bases). The receptor's source is a female donor with early-stage non-small cell lung cancer. CDR3 nucleotide sequence: TGTGCCAGCAGTTCCGCAGGGTTCTCCTACAATGAGCAGTTCTTC. This codes for CASSSAGFSYNEQFF.